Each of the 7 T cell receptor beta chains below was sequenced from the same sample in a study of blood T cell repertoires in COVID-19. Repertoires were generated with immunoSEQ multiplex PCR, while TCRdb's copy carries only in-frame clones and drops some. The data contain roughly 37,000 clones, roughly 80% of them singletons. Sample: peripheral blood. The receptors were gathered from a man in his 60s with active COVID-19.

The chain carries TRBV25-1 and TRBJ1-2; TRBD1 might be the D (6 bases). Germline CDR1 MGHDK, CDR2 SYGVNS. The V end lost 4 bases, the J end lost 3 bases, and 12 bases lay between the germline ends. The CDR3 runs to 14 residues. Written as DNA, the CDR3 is TGTGCCAGCAGTGTGATGGGGGCGGACTATGGCTACACCTTC. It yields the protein CASSVMGADYGYTF.

The CDR3: CASSYEATSTDTQYF. DNA of the CDR3: TGTGCCAGCAGCTACGAGGCCACTAGCACAGATACGCAGTATTTT. The gene calls are TRBV11-1 and TRBJ2-3; no clear D gene. CDR1 is SGHAT, CDR2 FQDESV, per germline (reference sequence). CDR3 length: 15 residues. Trimming removed 4 bases at V and 0 bases at J, with 11 bases between.

For the CDR3, the DNA is TGTGCCAGCGCGCTGACAGAAACCCACTACGAGCAGTACTTC. This gives the protein CASALTETHYEQYF. V is TRBV21-1 and J is TRBJ2-7; the DNA was not compared with TRBD1, the D call given in the table. TRBV21-1 is noted as a pseudogene. This CDR3 spans 14 amino acids.

CDR3 region: CASSQLGANQPQHF. CDR3 coding DNA: TGCGCCAGCAGCCAGTTAGGGGCGAATCAGCCCCAGCATTTT. J is TRBJ1-5 and V is TRBV4-1; D may be TRBD1 (5 bases). The germline V gene has CDR1 MGHRA and CDR2 YSYEKL. The CDR3 consists of 14 residues. Trimming cost V 3 bases and J 4 bases, with 10 bases left between them.

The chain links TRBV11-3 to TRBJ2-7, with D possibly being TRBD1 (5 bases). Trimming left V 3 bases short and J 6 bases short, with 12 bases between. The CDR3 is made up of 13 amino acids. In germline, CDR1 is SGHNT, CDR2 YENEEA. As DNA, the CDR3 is TGTGCCAGCAGCTTCCAAGGTACAGGCGAGCAGTACTTC. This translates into CASSFQGTGEQYF.

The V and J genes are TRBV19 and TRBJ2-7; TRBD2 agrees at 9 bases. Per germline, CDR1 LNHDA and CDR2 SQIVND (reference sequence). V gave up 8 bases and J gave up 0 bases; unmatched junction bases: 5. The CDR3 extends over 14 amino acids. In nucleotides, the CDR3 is TGTGCCAGTGCGCGTAGCGGGAGCTCCTACGAGCAGTACTTC. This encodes CASARSGSSYEQYF.

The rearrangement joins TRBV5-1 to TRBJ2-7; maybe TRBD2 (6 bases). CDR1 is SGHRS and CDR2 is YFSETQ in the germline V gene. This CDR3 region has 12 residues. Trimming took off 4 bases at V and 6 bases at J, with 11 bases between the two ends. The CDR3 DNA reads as TGCGCCAGCAGCCGGGACTTATTCGAGCAGTACTTC. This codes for CASSRDLFEQYF.